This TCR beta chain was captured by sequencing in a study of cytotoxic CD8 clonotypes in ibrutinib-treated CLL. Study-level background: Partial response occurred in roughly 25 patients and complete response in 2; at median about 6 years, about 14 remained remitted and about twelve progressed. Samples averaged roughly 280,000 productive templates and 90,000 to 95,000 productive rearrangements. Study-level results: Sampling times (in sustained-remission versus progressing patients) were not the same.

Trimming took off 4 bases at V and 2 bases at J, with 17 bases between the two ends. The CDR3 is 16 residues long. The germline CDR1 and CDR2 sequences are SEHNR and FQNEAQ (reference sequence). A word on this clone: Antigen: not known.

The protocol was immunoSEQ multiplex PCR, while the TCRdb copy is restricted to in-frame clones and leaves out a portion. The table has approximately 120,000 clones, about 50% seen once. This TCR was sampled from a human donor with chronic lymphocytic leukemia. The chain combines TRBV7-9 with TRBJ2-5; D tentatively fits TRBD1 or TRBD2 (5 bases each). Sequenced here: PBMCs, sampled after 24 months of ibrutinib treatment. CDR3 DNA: TGTGCCAGCAGCTCTGGGGACGGACACTTTCAAGAGACCCAGTACTTC. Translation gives CASSSGDGHFQETQYF.